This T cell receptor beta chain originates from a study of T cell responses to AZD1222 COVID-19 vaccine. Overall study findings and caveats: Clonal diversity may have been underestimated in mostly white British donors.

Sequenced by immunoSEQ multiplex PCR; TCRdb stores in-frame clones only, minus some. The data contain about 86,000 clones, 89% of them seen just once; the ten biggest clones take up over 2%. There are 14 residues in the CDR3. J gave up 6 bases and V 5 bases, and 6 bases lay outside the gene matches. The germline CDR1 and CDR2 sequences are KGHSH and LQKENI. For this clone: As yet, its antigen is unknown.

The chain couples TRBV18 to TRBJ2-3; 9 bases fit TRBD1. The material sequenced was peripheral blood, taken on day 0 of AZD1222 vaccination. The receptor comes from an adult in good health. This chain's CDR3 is CASSTDRGADTQYF. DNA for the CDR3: TGTGCCAGCTCAACGGACAGGGGAGCGGATACGCAGTATTTT.